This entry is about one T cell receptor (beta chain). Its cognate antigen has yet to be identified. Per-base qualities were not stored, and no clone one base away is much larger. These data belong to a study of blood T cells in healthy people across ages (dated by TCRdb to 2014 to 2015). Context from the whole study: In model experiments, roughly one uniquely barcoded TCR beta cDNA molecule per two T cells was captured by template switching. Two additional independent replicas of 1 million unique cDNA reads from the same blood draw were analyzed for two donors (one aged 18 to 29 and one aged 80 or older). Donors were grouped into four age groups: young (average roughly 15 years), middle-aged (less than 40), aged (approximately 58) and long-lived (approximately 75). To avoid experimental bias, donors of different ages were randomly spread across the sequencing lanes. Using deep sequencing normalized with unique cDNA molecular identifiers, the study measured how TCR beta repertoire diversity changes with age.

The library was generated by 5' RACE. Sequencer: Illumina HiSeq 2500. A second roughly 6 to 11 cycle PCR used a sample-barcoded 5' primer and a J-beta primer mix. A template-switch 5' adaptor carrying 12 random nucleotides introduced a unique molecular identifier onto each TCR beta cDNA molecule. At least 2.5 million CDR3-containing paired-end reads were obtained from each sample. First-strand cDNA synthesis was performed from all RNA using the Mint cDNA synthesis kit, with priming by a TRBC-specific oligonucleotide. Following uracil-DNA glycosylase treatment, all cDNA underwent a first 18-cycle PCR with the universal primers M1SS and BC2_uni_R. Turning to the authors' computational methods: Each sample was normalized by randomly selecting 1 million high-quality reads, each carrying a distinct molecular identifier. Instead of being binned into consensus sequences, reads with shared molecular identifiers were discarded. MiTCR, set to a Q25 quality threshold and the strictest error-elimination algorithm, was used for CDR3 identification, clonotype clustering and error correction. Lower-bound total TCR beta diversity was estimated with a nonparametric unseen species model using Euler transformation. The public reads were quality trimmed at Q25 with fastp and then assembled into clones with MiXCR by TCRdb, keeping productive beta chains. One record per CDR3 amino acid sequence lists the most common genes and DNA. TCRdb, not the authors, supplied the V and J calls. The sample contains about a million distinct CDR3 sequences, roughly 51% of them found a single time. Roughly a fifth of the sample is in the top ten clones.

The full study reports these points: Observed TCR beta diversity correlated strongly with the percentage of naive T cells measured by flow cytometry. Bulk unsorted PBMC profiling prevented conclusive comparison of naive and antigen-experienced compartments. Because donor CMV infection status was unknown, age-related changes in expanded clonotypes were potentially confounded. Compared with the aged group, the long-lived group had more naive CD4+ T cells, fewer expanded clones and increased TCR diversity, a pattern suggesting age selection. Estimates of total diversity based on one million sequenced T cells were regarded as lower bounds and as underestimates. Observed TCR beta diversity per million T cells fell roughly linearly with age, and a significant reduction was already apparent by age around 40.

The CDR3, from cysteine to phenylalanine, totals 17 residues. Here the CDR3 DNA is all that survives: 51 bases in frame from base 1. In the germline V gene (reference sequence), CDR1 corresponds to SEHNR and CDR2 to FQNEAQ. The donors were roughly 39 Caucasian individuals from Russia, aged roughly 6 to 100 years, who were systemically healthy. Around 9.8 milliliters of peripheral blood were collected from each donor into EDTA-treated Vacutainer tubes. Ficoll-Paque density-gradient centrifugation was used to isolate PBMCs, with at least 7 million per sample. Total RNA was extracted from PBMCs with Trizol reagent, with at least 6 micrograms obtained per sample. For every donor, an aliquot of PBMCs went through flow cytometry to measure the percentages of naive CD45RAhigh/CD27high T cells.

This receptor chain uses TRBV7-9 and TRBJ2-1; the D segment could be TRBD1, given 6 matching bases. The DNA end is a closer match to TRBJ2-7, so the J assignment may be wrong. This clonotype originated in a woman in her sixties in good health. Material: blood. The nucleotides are TGTGCCAGCAGCTACCCGCCCCGGACAGTTTCCTACAATGAGCAGTACTTC. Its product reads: CASSYPPRTVSYNEQYF.